A single TCR beta chain is shown here with its context. Data came from immunoSEQ multiplex PCR; TCRdb stores just in-frame clones and leaves some out. The data contain roughly 45,000 clones, roughly 85% of them singletons. The V and J ends lost 2 bases and 1 base respectively, with 8 bases between them. The germline gives CDR1 MDHEN, CDR2 SYDVKM. The CDR3 has 14 amino acids. The data belong to a study of control samples from healthy donors and cancer patients. V gene TRBV28 combines with J gene TRBJ1-2; D not certain. Sequencing used PBMCs. The receptor comes from a woman in her forties or fifties with lung cancer. The CDR3 region has the DNA TGTGCCAGCAGTTTAATTGGCAATAACTATGGCTACACCTTC. It codes for CASSLIGNNYGYTF.